This T cell receptor beta chain was profiled in a study of blood T cell repertoires in COVID-19. CDR3 size: 17 residues. Germline CDR1 and CDR2: MNHEY and SVGEGT. V lost 0 bases, J lost 0 bases, and 11 bases lay in between. TCRdb's copy holds only in-frame clones and misses some; the assay was immunoSEQ multiplex PCR. The table includes 200,000 to 250,000 clones, 75% to 90% detected once. During active infection, Seattle patients enrolled and were then monitored through disease. This TCR was sampled from a woman aged 80 or older with COVID-19, enrolled during active disease. Material: peripheral blood. J is TRBJ2-2 and V is TRBV6-2 or TRBV6-3; TRBD2 might be the D (6 bases). The CDR3 here is CASSYSEGGANTGELFF. CDR3 DNA sequence: TGTGCCAGCAGTTACTCGGAAGGAGGGGCGAACACCGGGGAGCTGTTTTTT.